This T cell receptor (beta chain) was documented in a study of chemoradiotherapy in HPV16-positive cancers. Turning to the study itself: Functional T-cell assays on a couple of HPV16-positive patients' cells defined candidate HPV-specific clones and common TCR motifs. Study-level results: During treatment, candidate HPV-specific clones and E7-related motifs expanded in tumor. HPV-responsive T-cell expansion during chemoradiotherapy was linked to improved recurrence-free survival in HPV16-positive patients.

Clones were read by immunoSEQ multiplex PCR, and TCRdb kept only the in-frame ones, dropping some. The sample lists about 15,000 clones, around four fifths occurring once. This clone came up a few times. The antigen remains undetermined. The CDR3 has 15 residues. The V gene's germline CDR1 is LGHNA and CDR2 YNFKEQ. V was clipped by 5 bases and J by 0 bases, with 8 bases between them. The chain joins TRBV4-2 to TRBJ1-6; no clear D gene. This material was acquired from a patient who underwent chemoradiotherapy. The clonotype comes from a human donor with HPV-associated anogenital cancer. CDR3 protein: CASSDETSYNSPLHF. DNA of the CDR3: TGTGCCAGCAGCGACGAGACCTCCTATAATTCACCCCTCCACTTT.